This TCR beta chain was captured by sequencing in a study of cytotoxic CD8 clonotypes in ibrutinib-treated CLL. Study background: Responses: some 25 partial, 2 complete; after median roughly 63 months, approximately 14 stayed remitted, roughly 12 progressed.

Remarks on this clone: Its matching antigen is unknown.

This CDR3 is built from 14 residues. Germline V gives CDR1 MDHEN, CDR2 SYDVKM. With V trimmed by 6 bases and J by 9 bases, 9 bases remained unmatched. Whole-study findings and limits: Baseline clonality was higher than in age-matched healthy donors and moved in step with circulating CD8+ T-cell counts. At ibrutinib response, clonality increased, and at progression it declined back toward baseline.

This table comes from immunoSEQ multiplex PCR, and its TCRdb copy is limited to in-frame clones, with some not included. The data contain around 310,000 clones, 80% of them singletons. The gene calls are TRBV28 and TRBJ2-1, with 9 bases identical to TRBD1. This TCR derives from a human donor with chronic lymphocytic leukemia. This material consisted of PBMCs, taken before ibrutinib treatment. This chain's CDR3 is CASSKDRGVGEQFF. CDR3 coding DNA: TGTGCCAGCAGCAAAGACAGGGGGGTGGGTGAGCAGTTCTTC.